These 16 T cell receptor beta chains were all obtained from the same sample, sequenced in a study of blood T cell repertoires in COVID-19. The protocol was immunoSEQ multiplex PCR, while the TCRdb copy is restricted to in-frame clones and leaves out a portion. The profile covers roughly 150,000 clones, with about 78% appearing a single time and around 9.9% taken by the ten largest. Sequencing used peripheral blood. Source of these receptors: a man aged 60 to 75 who had recovered from COVID-19.

This chain connects TRBV12-3 or TRBV12-4 to TRBJ1-2, with 7 positions matching TRBD1. CDR3 length: 13 amino acids. With V trimmed by 2 bases and J by 8 bases, 5 bases remained unmatched. The CDR3 is CASSLLQGTGYTF. In DNA form, the CDR3 reads TGTGCCAGCAGTTTATTACAGGGGACCGGCTACACCTTC.

As DNA, the CDR3 is TGTGCCAGCAGTGGAGGGGAATGGCGGGAGGGCTACGAGCAGTACTTC. As protein: CASSGGEWREGYEQYF. The rearrangement joins TRBV2 to TRBJ2-7; 9 bases are shared with TRBD2. Per germline, CDR1 SNHLY and CDR2 FYNNEI. The V gene end was trimmed by 4 bases and the J gene end by 3 bases; junction bases not matched to a gene: 10. This CDR3 contains 16 residues.

This clone was counted only a few times. Here the CDR3 reads CASSQAGGPPDTQYF. CDR3 in DNA: TGTGCCAGCAGCCAAGCGGGAGGGCCCCCAGATACGCAGTATTTT. This chain connects TRBV9 to TRBJ2-3; the match to TRBD2 covers 10 bases. V lost 4 bases, J lost 4 bases, and 6 bases stayed unmatched. Germline lookup yields CDR1 SGDLS and CDR2 YYNGEE. This CDR3 is built from 15 residues.

The chain recombines TRBV3-1 (or the pseudogene TRBV3-2) with TRBJ2-1, with TRBD2 identical over 12 bases. This CDR3 is 19 amino acids long. Germline CDR1 and CDR2: LGHDT and YNNKEL (reference sequence). The trim removed 4 bases at V and 2 bases at J, leaving 12 bases unmatched. CDR3 nucleotides: TGTGCCAGCAGCCTCCGCCGAGAGCTAGCGGGGGGGCCCTACAATGAGCAGTTCTTC. This translates into CASSLRRELAGGPYNEQFF.

The chain employs TRBV28 and TRBJ1-4; 7 bases map to TRBD1. Germline values: CDR1 MDHEN, CDR2 SYDVKM. J was trimmed by 5 bases and V by 3 bases; bases with no gene match: 18. The CDR3 runs to 19 residues. CDR3 in amino acids: CASSFWGMDSGTENEKLFF. The CDR3 nucleotides are TGTGCCAGCAGTTTTTGGGGCATGGACTCCGGGACAGAGAATGAAAAACTGTTTTTT.

The V call is TRBV7-8, the J call TRBJ2-2, with D hard to call. CDR1 and CDR2 from the germline V gene are SGHVS and FQNEAQ. Between the trimmed V and J ends, which lost 5 bases and 6 bases, there was a span of 13 bases. The CDR3 is 14 amino acids. CDR3 region: CASSPSRVAGELFF. The CDR3 DNA is TGTGCCAGCAGCCCGAGCCGGGTAGCCGGGGAGCTGTTTTTT.

The table lists this clone with a count of one. V usage is TRBV6-1 and J usage is TRBJ2-5; no clear D. Germline V gene lookup returns CDR1 MNHNS and CDR2 SASEGT. The V end was cut by 2 bases, the J end by 7 bases, with 14 bases between. The CDR3 has 14 residues. The CDR3: CASSEITLVGTQYF. The CDR3 DNA sequence: TGTGCCAGCAGTGAAATTACTTTGGTCGGGACCCAGTACTTC.

The genes are TRBV30 and TRBJ2-2, with a tentative D call TRBD1 (6 bases). Trimming took 4 bases from V and 5 from J, leaving 11 bases between them. The CDR3 length is 13 residues. CDR1 and CDR2 from the germline V gene are GTSNPN and SVGIG (reference sequence). As DNA, the CDR3 is TGTGCCTGGATGACAGGTTGGACCGGGGAGCTGTTTTTT. It specifies CAWMTGWTGELFF. Drawing the rest from reference TRBV30 and TRBJ2-2, the complete variable domain is SQTIHQWPATLVQPVGSPLSLECTVEGTSNPNLYWYRQAAGRGLQLLFYSVGIGQISSEVPQNLSASRPQDRQFILSSKKLLLSDSGFYLCAWMTGWTGELFFGEGSRLTVL.

CDR3 in amino acids: CASKQTSGNEQFF. CDR3 in DNA: TGTGCCAGCAAACAGACTAGCGGCAATGAGCAGTTCTTC. This sequence joins TRBV3-1 (or the pseudogene TRBV3-2) and TRBJ2-1; TRBD2 matches at 9 bases. Germline CDR1 LGHDT, CDR2 YNNKEL (reference sequence). V trimming: 7 bases; J trimming: 6 bases; junction bases outside the gene matches: 4. The CDR3 loop spans 13 amino acids.

The chain recombines TRBV5-4 with TRBJ2-7; 7 positions match TRBD2. Germline-derived CDR1 and CDR2 are SGHNT and YYREEE (reference sequence). After removal of 4 bases from V and 2 bases from J, the junction contained 15 bases not matched to a gene. The CDR3 runs 17 residues. CDR3 amino acids: CASSPRRAGVLAYEQYF. As DNA, the CDR3 is TGTGCCAGCAGCCCCCGCCGGGCGGGAGTGTTAGCCTACGAGCAGTACTTC.

This sequence joins TRBV6-2 or TRBV6-3 and TRBJ2-2; D perhaps matches TRBD2 (6 bases). The V end was cut by 2 bases, the J end by 0 bases, with 10 bases between. Looked up from germline, CDR1 is MNHEY and CDR2 is SVGEGT. The CDR3 is 16 amino acids. Here the CDR3 reads CASSYPGLANTGELFF. DNA of the CDR3: TGTGCCAGCAGTTACCCGGGACTCGCGAACACCGGGGAGCTGTTTTTT.

V usage is TRBV10-3 and J usage is TRBJ1-1, with 7 bases aligning to TRBD1. V gave up 0 bases and J gave up 1 base; unmatched junction bases: 2. The germline CDR1 and CDR2 sequences are ENHRY and SYGVKD. CDR3 length equals 15 residues. The CDR3 DNA is TGTGCCATCAGTGAGTCGCGGACAGGGAACACTGAAGCTTTCTTT. This codes for CAISESRTGNTEAFF.

This rearrangement joins TRBV6-2 or TRBV6-3 to TRBJ2-4, with 8 bases matching TRBD1. Germline values: CDR1 MNHEY, CDR2 SVGEGT. The ends lost 0 bases at V and 8 bases at J; junction bases unmatched: 15. This CDR3 spans 18 amino acids. The DNA for the CDR3 is TGTGCCAGCAGTTACTCACCGGGACAGGACTCCCGAATGGACATTCAGTACTTC. It encodes CASSYSPGQDSRMDIQYF.

The V gene is TRBV20-1, the J gene TRBJ2-2; D call uncertain. Germline CDR1 DFQATT, CDR2 SNEGSKA (reference sequence). This CDR3 spans 12 amino acids. The V and J ends lost 3 bases and 6 bases respectively, with 8 bases between them. CDR3 protein: CSASQLPGELFF. CDR3 sequence (DNA): TGCAGTGCTAGTCAGTTACCCGGGGAGCTGTTTTTT.

Points on this clone: The sample has other DNA sequences that encode this CDR3 too. The chain recombines TRBV2 with TRBJ1-4, with 9 nucleotides matching TRBD1. From germline, CDR1 is SNHLY and CDR2 FYNNEI. With V trimmed by 6 bases and J by 5 bases, 4 bases remained unmatched. This CDR3 comprises 14 residues. The CDR3 nucleotides read TGTGCCAGCAGCCCCGACAGGGGGAATGAAAAACTGTTTTTT. Its translation is CASSPDRGNEKLFF.

This chain links TRBV18 with TRBJ2-7; 10 nucleotides line up with TRBD1. The CDR3 loop spans 17 amino acids. The V and J ends lost 1 base and 3 bases, in that order; junction bases with no gene match: 9. Germline CDR1 reads KGHSH; CDR2 reads LQKENI. CDR3 region: CASSPRTGGQGFYEQYF. The CDR3 region has the DNA TGTGCCAGCTCACCACGGACGGGGGGACAGGGGTTCTACGAGCAGTACTTC. Based on the CDR3 plus reference TRBV18 and TRBJ2-7, the full variable domain is NAGVMQNPRHLVRRRGQEARLRCSPMKGHSHVYWYRQLPEEGLKFMVYLQKENIIDESGMPKERFSAEFPKEGPSILRIQQVVRGDSAAYFCASSPRTGGQGFYEQYFGPGTRLTVT.